Below are 22 T cell receptor beta chains sequenced from a single sample in a study of blood T cell repertoires in COVID-19. Using immunoSEQ multiplex PCR, the repertoire was profiled, and TCRdb retains in-frame clones only, with some absent. The sample gives 150,000 to 200,000 clones, 80% to 90% of which show up once; about 8.2% is in the top ten. Sample: peripheral blood. All receptors derive from a man in his sixties with acute or convalescent COVID-19.

The J gene is TRBJ2-1, the V gene TRBV12-3 or TRBV12-4, with 7 positions matching TRBD2. This CDR3 is built from 12 residues. Trimming removed 5 bases from V and 9 bases from J; junction bases left unmatched: 4. The chain's CDR3 is CASSVRELEQFF. The CDR3 coding sequence is TGTGCCAGCAGTGTGCGGGAGCTTGAGCAGTTCTTC.

This rearrangement joins TRBV5-1 to TRBJ2-7; perhaps TRBD2 as D (6 bases). CDR3 length: 14 residues. Germline V CDR1 and CDR2: SGHRS, YFSETQ. V was shortened by 2 bases and J by 1 base, with 10 bases between the two germline ends. CDR3: CASSLAGRSYEQYF. The CDR3 bases are TGCGCCAGCAGCTTAGCGGGTCGATCCTACGAGCAGTACTTC.

The J gene is TRBJ2-7, the V gene TRBV7-9, with 10 nucleotides matching TRBD2. The CDR3 runs 15 residues. The junction had 5 bases not matched to a gene; V was cut back by 3 bases and J by 3 bases. From germline, CDR1 is SEHNR and CDR2 FQNEAQ (reference sequence). CDR3 loop: CASSLASGSNYEQYF. CDR3 nucleotides: TGTGCCAGCAGCTTGGCTAGCGGGAGCAACTACGAGCAGTACTTC.

The chain couples TRBV30 to TRBJ1-1; 10 nucleotides align to TRBD1. This CDR3 region has 14 residues. The germline gives CDR1 GTSNPN, CDR2 SVGIG (reference sequence). The V gene end was trimmed by 2 bases and the J gene end by 4 bases; junction bases not matched to a gene: 4. The CDR3 spells CAWSHGQGGTEAFF. Written as DNA, the CDR3 is TGTGCCTGGAGTCACGGACAGGGGGGCACTGAAGCTTTCTTT.

The chain has TRBV27 and TRBJ2-1; D gene uncertain. Trimming cost V 6 bases and J 0 bases, with 15 bases left between them. This CDR3 contains 16 residues. The germline gives CDR1 MNHEY, CDR2 SMNVEV (reference sequence). The CDR3 coding sequence is TGTGCCAGCAGCTGGTTGGCGGATCCCTCCTACAATGAGCAGTTCTTC. This gives the protein CASSWLADPSYNEQFF.

The V and J genes are TRBV7-3 and TRBJ2-2, with 11 bases fitting TRBD2. Trimming removed 5 bases from V and 4 bases from J; junction bases left unmatched: 6. CDR3 size: 16 residues. Germline V gives CDR1 SGHTA, CDR2 FQGTGA. CDR3 protein: CASSLLAGAGTGELFF. CDR3 coding DNA: TGTGCCAGCAGCCTACTAGCGGGAGCGGGCACCGGGGAGCTGTTTTTT.

V usage is TRBV15 and J usage is TRBJ2-7, with a possible D match to TRBD2 (5 bases). Germline CDR1 LNHNV, CDR2 YYDKDF (reference sequence). The CDR3 is 14 residues long. Trimming left V 5 bases short and J 2 bases short, with 13 bases between. The CDR3 protein is CATSENVGAYEQYF. In nucleotides, the CDR3 is TGTGCCACCAGCGAGAATGTCGGGGCCTACGAGCAGTACTTC.

The count of this clone is one. V gene TRBV5-1 combines with J gene TRBJ2-1, with TRBD2 identical over 11 bases. The CDR3 consists of 17 residues. The V gene end was trimmed by 0 bases and the J gene end by 1 base; junction bases not matched to a gene: 3. Germline CDR1 reads SGHRS; CDR2 reads YFSETQ. The CDR3, as DNA: TGCGCCAGCAGCTTGGCGGCTAGCGGGAGGTCCTACAATGAGCAGTTCTTC. Translation gives CASSLAASGRSYNEQFF.

V usage is TRBV5-1 and J usage is TRBJ1-5, with a tentative D call TRBD1 (6 bases). From germline, CDR1 is SGHRS and CDR2 YFSETQ. Trimming took 4 bases from V and 0 from J, leaving 14 bases between them. The CDR3 covers 16 residues. The CDR3 DNA follows: TGCGCCAGCAGCCCGATTCCAGGGGATAGCAATCAGCCCCAGCATTTT. It translates to CASSPIPGDSNQPQHF. Based on the CDR3 plus reference TRBV5-1 and TRBJ1-5, the full variable domain is KAGVTQTPRYLIKTRGQQVTLSCSPISGHRSVSWYQQTPGQGLQFLFEYFSETQRNKGNFPGRFSGRQFSNSRSEMNVSTLELGDSALYLCASSPIPGDSNQPQHFGDGTRLSIL.

The chain has TRBV28 and TRBJ1-5, with D unclear. The germline gives CDR1 MDHEN, CDR2 SYDVKM. The V end lost 5 bases, the J end lost 9 bases, and 8 bases lay between the germline ends. The CDR3 contains 11 residues. CDR3 region: CASSASRPQHF. The CDR3 region has the DNA TGTGCCAGCAGTGCTAGCCGGCCCCAGCATTTT.

The J gene is TRBJ1-5, the V gene TRBV19; D gene uncertain. The V end lost 3 bases, the J end lost 7 bases, and 7 bases lay between the germline ends. CDR1 is LNHDA and CDR2 is SQIVND in the germline V gene (reference sequence). CDR3 size: 12 residues. CDR3 sequence: CASSIERQPQHF. CDR3 coding DNA: TGTGCCAGTAGTATCGAGAGGCAGCCCCAGCATTTT.

CDR3 DNA: TGTGCCAGCAGCATTAGAAGTCGGACAGGGGATTTCAATCAGCCCCAGCATTTT. As protein: CASSIRSRTGDFNQPQHF. The chain is built from TRBV21-1 and TRBJ1-5; the table assigns TRBD1, which was not confirmed against the DNA. TRBV21-1 is assigned pseudogene status. The CDR3 has 18 residues.

The sample holds one count of this clone. The chain uses TRBV5-1 and TRBJ1-2, with TRBD1 matching 7 bases. CDR3 length: 14 residues. Germline assignment: CDR1 SGHRS and CDR2 YFSETQ. The ends lost 4 bases at V and 3 bases at J; junction bases unmatched: 6. The CDR3 loop is CASSAHRGDYGYTF. The CDR3, as DNA: TGCGCCAGCAGCGCTCACAGGGGAGACTATGGCTACACCTTC.

The genes are TRBV23-1 and TRBJ2-2; D is perhaps TRBD1 (6 bases). TRBV23-1 is annotated as an ORF whose role is uncertain. The CDR3 contains 18 residues. V was cut by 0 bases and J by 1 base, with 15 bases left in between. The CDR3 nucleotides read TGCGCCAGCAGTCAATCTATCGACGGACAGAGGAACACCGGGGAGCTGTTTTTT. Its translation: CASSQSIDGQRNTGELFF.

The chain has TRBV3-1 (or the pseudogene TRBV3-2) and TRBJ1-3; 10 bases line up with TRBD1. This CDR3 has 17 residues. Losses at the gene ends were 1 base for V and 2 bases for J; bases not matched to a gene: 5. CDR1 is LGHDT, CDR2 YNNKEL, per germline (reference sequence). CDR3 sequence (DNA): TGTGCCAGCAGCCAAGTGCGGGGGACAGGGGCTGGAAACACCATATATTTT. It encodes CASSQVRGTGAGNTIYF.

As to this clone: This specimen includes other DNA sequences encoding the same CDR3. The rearrangement links TRBV5-8 to TRBJ2-5; 8 bases match TRBD1. Germline V gives CDR1 SGHTS, CDR2 YDEGEE. The CDR3 spans 15 residues. V shed 4 bases, J shed 1 base, and the junction held 6 bases outside the gene matches. In DNA form, the CDR3 reads TGTGCCAGCAGCCTAGGACAGGGCCTCCAAGAGACCCAGTACTTC. As protein: CASSLGQGLQETQYF. The whole variable domain, remainder taken from reference TRBV5-8 and TRBJ2-5, is EAGVTQSPTHLIKTRGQQATLRCSPISGHTSVYWYQQALGLGLQFLLWYDEGEERNRGNFPPRFSGRQFPNYSSELNVNALELEDSALYLCASSLGQGLQETQYFGPGTRLLVL.

V usage is TRBV5-1 and J usage is TRBJ1-1; TRBD1 agrees at 7 bases. Germline CDR1 reads SGHRS; CDR2 reads YFSETQ. After removal of 2 bases from V and 0 bases from J, the junction contained 4 bases not matched to a gene. The length of the CDR3 is 15 residues. The CDR3, as DNA: TGCGCCAGCAGCTTCGGGACAGAGATGAACACTGAAGCTTTCTTT. Amino acids: CASSFGTEMNTEAFF.

The chain joins TRBV6-1 to TRBJ1-1, with D possibly TRBD1 on 5 matching bases. Germline values: CDR1 MNHNS, CDR2 SASEGT. The V end lost 2 bases, the J end lost 0 bases, and 13 bases lay between the germline ends. The CDR3 runs 16 residues. DNA for the CDR3: TGTGCCAGCAGTGAACCCTTAGGGGCGGTGAACACTGAAGCTTTCTTT. This sequence encodes CASSEPLGAVNTEAFF.

The J gene is TRBJ1-1, the V gene TRBV24-1; the D gene is possibly TRBD1 (5 bases). This CDR3 comprises 12 residues. CDR1 and CDR2 (germline): KGHDR, SFDVKD. The V gene lost 7 bases and the J gene lost 8 bases, with 13 bases spanning the gap. The CDR3 sequence is CATSHLGGEAFF. The DNA for the CDR3 is TGTGCCACCAGCCACCTCGGGGGAGAAGCTTTCTTT.

The chain carries TRBV25-1 and TRBJ1-2, with TRBD1 as a possible D gene (5 bases). The V and J ends lost 4 bases and 3 bases respectively, with 15 bases between them. Germline V gives CDR1 MGHDK, CDR2 SYGVNS. The CDR3 sequence is 15 residues long. The CDR3 loop is CASSVGWGRDYGYTF. CDR3 nucleotides: TGTGCCAGCAGTGTCGGATGGGGGAGGGACTATGGCTACACCTTC.

This chain connects TRBV18 to TRBJ2-3; D uncertain. Germline V gene data show CDR1 as KGHSH and CDR2 as LQKENI. Trimming removed 0 bases at V and 3 bases at J, with 7 bases between. The length of the CDR3 is 14 residues. The CDR3: CASSPPAVTDTQYF. Written as DNA, the CDR3 is TGTGCCAGCTCACCACCGGCGGTTACAGATACGCAGTATTTT. Full variable domain (remainder filled in from reference TRBV18 and TRBJ2-3): NAGVMQNPRHLVRRRGQEARLRCSPMKGHSHVYWYRQLPEEGLKFMVYLQKENIIDESGMPKERFSAEFPKEGPSILRIQQVVRGDSAAYFCASSPPAVTDTQYFGPGTRLTVL.

In this sample, this clone turned up once. The CDR3 coding sequence is TGTGCCAGCAGCCAAGTGGACAGCCGGAACACCGGGGAGCTGTTTTTT. This encodes CASSQVDSRNTGELFF. The V and J genes are TRBV14 and TRBJ2-2; TRBD1 might be the D (6 bases). CDR1 and CDR2 from the germline V gene are SGHDN and FVKESK. The CDR3 length is 16 residues. The V end was cut by 1 base, the J end by 1 base, with 10 bases between.